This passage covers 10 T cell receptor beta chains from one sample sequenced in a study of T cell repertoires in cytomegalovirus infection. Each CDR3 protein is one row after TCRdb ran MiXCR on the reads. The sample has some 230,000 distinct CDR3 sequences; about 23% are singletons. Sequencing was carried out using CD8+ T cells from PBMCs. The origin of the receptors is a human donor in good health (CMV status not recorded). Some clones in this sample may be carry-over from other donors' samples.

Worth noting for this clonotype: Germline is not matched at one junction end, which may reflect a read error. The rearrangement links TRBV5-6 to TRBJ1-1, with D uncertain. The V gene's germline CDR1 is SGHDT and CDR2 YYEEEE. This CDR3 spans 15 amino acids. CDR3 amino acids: CANSLAYRGNTEAFF. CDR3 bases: TGTGCCAACAGCTTGGCTTACCGGGGAAACACTGAAGCTTTCTTT.

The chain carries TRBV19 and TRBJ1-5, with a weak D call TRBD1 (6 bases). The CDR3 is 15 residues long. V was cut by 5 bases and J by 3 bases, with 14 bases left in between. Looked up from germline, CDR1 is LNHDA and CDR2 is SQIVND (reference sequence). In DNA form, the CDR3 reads TGTGCCAGTAGTCCCCAGAGGGGGATCAATCAGCCCCAGCATTTT. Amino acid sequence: CASSPQRGINQPQHF.

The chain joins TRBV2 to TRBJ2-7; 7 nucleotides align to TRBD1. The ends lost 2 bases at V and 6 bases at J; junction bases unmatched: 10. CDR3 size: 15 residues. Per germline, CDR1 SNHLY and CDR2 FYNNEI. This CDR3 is CASSEQRTGRAEQYF. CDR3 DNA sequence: TGTGCCAGCAGTGAACAACGGACAGGCCGAGCCGAGCAGTACTTC.

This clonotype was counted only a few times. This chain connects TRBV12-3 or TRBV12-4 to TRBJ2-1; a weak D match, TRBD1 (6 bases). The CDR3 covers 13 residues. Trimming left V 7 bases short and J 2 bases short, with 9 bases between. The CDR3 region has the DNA TGTGCCAGCAAGGGGGTGGCCTACAATGAGCAGTTCTTC. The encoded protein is CASKGVAYNEQFF.

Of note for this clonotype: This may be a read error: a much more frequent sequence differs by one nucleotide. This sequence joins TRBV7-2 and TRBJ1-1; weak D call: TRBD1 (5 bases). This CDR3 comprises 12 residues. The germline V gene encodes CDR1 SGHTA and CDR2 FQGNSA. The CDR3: CASGYRNTKAFF. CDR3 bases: TGTGCCAGCGGCTACAGGAACACTAAAGCTTTCTTT.

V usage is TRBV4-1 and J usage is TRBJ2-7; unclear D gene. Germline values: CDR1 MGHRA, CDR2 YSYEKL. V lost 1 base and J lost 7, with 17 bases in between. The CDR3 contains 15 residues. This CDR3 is CASSQVHLETLEQYF. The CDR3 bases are TGCGCCAGCAGCCAAGTACATTTGGAGACTCTAGAGCAGTACTTC.

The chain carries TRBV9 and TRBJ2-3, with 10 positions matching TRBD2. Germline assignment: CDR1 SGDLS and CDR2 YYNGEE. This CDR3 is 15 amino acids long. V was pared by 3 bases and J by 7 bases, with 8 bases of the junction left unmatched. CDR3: CASSDSGGFMYTQYF. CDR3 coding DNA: TGTGCCAGCAGCGATAGCGGGGGGTTCATGTATACGCAGTATTTT. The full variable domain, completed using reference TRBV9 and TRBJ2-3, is DSGVTQTPKHLITATGQRVTLRCSPRSGDLSVYWYQQSLDQGLQFLIQYYNGEERAKGNILERFSAQQFPDLHSELNLSSLELGDSALYFCASSDSGGFMYTQYFGPGTRLTVL.

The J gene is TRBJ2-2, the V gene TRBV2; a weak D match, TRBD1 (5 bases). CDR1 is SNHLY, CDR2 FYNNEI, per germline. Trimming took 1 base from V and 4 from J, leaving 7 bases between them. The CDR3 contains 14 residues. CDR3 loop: CASSEVGPTGELFF. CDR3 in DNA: TGTGCCAGCAGTGAAGTGGGGCCCACCGGGGAGCTGTTTTTT. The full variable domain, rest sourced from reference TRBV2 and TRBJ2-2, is EPEVTQTPSHQVTQMGQEVILRCVPISNHLYFYWYRQILGQKVEFLVSFYNNEISEKSEIFDDQFSVERPDGSNFTLKIRSTKLEDSAMYFCASSEVGPTGELFFGEGSRLTVL.

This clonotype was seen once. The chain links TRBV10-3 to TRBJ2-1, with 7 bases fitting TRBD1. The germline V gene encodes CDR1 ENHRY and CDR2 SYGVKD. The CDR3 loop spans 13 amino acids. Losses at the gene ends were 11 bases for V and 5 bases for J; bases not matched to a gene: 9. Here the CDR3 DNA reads TGTGCCCTAAGCCGGGACAGCCACAATGAGCAGTTCTTC. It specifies CALSRDSHNEQFF.

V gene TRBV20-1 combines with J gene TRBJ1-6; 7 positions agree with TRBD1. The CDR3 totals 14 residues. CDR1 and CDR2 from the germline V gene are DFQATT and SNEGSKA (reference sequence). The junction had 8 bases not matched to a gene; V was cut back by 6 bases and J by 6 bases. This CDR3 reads CSADRGDSNSPLHF. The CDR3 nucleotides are TGCAGTGCGGACCGGGGGGACAGTAATTCACCCCTCCACTTT.